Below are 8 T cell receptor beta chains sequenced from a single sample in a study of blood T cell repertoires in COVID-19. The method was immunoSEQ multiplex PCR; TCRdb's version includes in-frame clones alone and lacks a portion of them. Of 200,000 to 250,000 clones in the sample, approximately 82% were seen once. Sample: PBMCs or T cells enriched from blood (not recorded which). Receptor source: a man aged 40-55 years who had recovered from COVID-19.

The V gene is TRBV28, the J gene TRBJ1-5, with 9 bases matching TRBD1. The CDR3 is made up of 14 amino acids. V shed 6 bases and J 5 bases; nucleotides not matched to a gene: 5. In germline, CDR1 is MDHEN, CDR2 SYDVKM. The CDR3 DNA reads TGTGCCAGCAGCTCAGACAGGGGGGATCAGCCCCAGCATTTT. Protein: CASSSDRGDQPQHF. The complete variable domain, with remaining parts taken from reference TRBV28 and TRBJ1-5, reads DVKVTQSSRYLVKRTGEKVFLECVQDMDHENMFWYRQDPGLGLRLIYFSYDVKMKEKGDIPEGYSVSREKKERFSLILESASTNQTSMYLCASSSDRGDQPQHFGDGTRLSIL.

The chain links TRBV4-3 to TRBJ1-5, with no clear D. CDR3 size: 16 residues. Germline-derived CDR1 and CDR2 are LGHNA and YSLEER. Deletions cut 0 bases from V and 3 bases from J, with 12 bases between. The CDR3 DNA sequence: TGCGCCAGCAGCCAAGACGGATGGAGGGCCAATCAGCCCCAGCATTTT. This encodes CASSQDGWRANQPQHF.

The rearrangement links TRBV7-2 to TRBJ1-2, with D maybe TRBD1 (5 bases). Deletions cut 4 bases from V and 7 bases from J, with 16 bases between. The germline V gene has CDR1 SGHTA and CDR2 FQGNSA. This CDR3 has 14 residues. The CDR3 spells CASSSHGGEVGYTF. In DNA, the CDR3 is TGTGCCAGCAGCTCGCATGGGGGGGAGGTTGGCTACACCTTC.

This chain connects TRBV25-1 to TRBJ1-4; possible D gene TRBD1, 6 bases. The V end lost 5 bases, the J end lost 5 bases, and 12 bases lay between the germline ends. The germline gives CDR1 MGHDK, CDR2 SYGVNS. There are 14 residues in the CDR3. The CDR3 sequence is CASSPSRGNEKLFF. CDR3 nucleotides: TGTGCCAGCAGTCCATCCAGGGGCAATGAAAAACTGTTTTTT.

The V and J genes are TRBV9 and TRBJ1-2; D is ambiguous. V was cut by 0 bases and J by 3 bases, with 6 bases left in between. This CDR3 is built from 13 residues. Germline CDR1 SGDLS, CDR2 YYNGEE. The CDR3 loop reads CASSVDGYYGYTF. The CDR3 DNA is TGTGCCAGCAGCGTAGACGGGTACTATGGCTACACCTTC.

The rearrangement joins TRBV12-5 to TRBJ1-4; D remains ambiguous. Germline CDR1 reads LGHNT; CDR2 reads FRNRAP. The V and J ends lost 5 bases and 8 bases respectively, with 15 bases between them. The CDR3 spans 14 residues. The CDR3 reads CASGRHGPGEKLFF. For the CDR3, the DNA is TGTGCTAGTGGTCGGCACGGCCCCGGGGAAAAACTGTTTTTT.

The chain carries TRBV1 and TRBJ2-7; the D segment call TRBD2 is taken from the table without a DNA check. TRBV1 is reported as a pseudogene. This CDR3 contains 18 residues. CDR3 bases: TGCACCAGCAGCCAAGATTCACTAGCGGGAGGGTTCAGCGACGAGCAGTACTTC. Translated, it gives CTSSQDSLAGGFSDEQYF.

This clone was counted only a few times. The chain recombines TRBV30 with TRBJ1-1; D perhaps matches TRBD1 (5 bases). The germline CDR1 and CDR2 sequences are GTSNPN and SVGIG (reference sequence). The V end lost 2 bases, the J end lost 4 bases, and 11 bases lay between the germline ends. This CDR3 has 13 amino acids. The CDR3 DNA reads TGTGCCTGGAGTCTAGACAGAAGCACTGAAGCTTTCTTT. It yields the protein CAWSLDRSTEAFF.